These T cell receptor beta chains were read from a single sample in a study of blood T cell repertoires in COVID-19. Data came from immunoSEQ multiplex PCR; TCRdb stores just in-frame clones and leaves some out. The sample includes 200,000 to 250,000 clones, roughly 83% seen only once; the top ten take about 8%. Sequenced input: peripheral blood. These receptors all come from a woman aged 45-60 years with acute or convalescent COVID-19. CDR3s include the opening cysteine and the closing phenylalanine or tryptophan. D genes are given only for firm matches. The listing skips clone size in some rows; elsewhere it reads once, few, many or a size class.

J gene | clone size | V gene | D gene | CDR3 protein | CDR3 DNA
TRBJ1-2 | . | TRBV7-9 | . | CASSLARPYGYTF | TGTGCCAGCAGCTTGGCGAGGCCGTATGGCTACACCTTC
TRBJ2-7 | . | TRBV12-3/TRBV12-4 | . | CASSQGLSYEQYF | TGTGCCAGCAGTCAGGGACTTTCATACGAGCAGTACTTC
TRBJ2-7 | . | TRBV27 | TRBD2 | CASTSSGRGYEQYF | TGTGCCAGCACTTCTAGCGGGAGGGGCTACGAGCAGTACTTC
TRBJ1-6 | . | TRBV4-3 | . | CASSQEAGQHNSPLHF | TGCGCCAGCAGCCAAGAGGCAGGACAGCATAATTCACCCCTCCACTTT
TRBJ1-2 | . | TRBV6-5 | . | CASTRSPTANYGYTF | TGTGCCAGCACCCGCTCGCCGACAGCTAACTATGGCTACACCTTC
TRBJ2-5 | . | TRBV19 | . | CASSPGARETQYF | TGTGCCAGTAGTCCGGGAGCACGGGAGACCCAGTACTTC
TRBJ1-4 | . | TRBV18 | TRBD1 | CASSSQGAKEKLFF | TGTGCCAGCTCATCACAGGGGGCTAAAGAAAAACTGTTTTTT
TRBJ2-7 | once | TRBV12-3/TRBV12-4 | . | CASSFAGGHEQYF | TGTGCCAGCAGTTTTGCCGGGGGTCACGAGCAGTACTTC
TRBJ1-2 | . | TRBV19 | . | CASSLRADSSGYTF | TGTGCCAGTAGCCTCCGCGCTGACTCGAGTGGCTACACCTTC
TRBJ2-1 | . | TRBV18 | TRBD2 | CASSPGTSGSDNEQFF | TGTGCCAGCTCACCGGGGACTAGCGGGTCCGACAATGAGCAGTTCTTC
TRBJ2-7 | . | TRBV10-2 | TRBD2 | CASTEVLAGDEQYF | TGCGCCAGCACCGAAGTTCTAGCGGGAGACGAGCAGTACTTC